This paragraph covers one TCR beta chain sequence. This sample stems from a study of blood T cell repertoires in COVID-19. Study in general: Samples of COVID-19 (acute and convalescent) were obtained from the United States, Italy and Spain. PBMCs, B-cell-depleted T cells, or T cells were the source of the cDNA or gDNA that made up the material.

Germline assignment: CDR1 KGHSH and CDR2 LQKENI. The CDR3 is 15 amino acids. V was cut by 3 bases and J by 0 bases, with 8 bases left in between. Everyone who took part was about 18 to 90 years old, and they came from about 23 US areas. Within 2 weeks of study entry, exposed participants had contacted a PCR-confirmed or clinician-diagnosed COVID-19 case. Profiling relied on immunoSEQ multiplex PCR, and the TCRdb table lists in-frame clones only, not all of them. The sample lists 140,000 to 150,000 clones, around 90% seen once, with about 4.1% in the top ten. This chain uses TRBV18 with TRBJ2-2; no clear D gene. The TCR sequence derives from a woman in her 40s who had been exposed to COVID-19. Sequencing used PBMCs or T cells enriched from blood (not recorded which). CDR3 sequence (DNA): TGTGCCAGCTCACCCTCGATAGCGAACACCGGGGAGCTGTTTTTT. Residues: CASSPSIANTGELFF. The full variable domain, its missing parts supplied by reference TRBV18 and TRBJ2-2, is NAGVMQNPRHLVRRRGQEARLRCSPMKGHSHVYWYRQLPEEGLKFMVYLQKENIIDESGMPKERFSAEFPKEGPSILRIQQVVRGDSAAYFCASSPSIANTGELFFGEGSRLTVL.